This T cell receptor (beta chain) appears in the sequencing data of a study of CD8+ T cells in alopecia areata. Study at large: Patients in the treated group were given tofacitinib by mouth, 5 to 10 mg twice a day. Tofacitinib ran for 6 to 18 months before 6 months off drug. Broader study findings: Lesional scalp, especially alopecia totalis/universalis, showed higher clonality than normal scalp.

Sorting of CD4+ and CD8+ T cells was performed on PBMCs. Investigators isolated RNA and reverse transcribed it into cDNA to act as the sequencing template. TCRdb's table, derived via immunoSEQ multiplex PCR, lists solely in-frame clones and lacks some. The table records 180,000 or so clones, roughly 60% of them present only once. In this sample, this clone turned up a few times. Its antigen is not known. The receptor's source is a human donor with alopecia areata. The input for sequencing was CD4+ T cells sorted from blood, taken at week 0.

The CDR3 nucleotides are TGCGCCAGCAGCTTACGGACTAGCGGGGGTTCAGATACGCAGTATTTT. It encodes CASSLRTSGGSDTQYF. The chain joins TRBV5-1 to TRBJ2-3, with 13 bases fitting TRBD2. CDR1 is SGHRS and CDR2 is YFSETQ in the germline V gene. V gave up 2 bases and J gave up 4 bases; unmatched junction bases: 4. There are 16 residues in the CDR3.